This entry concerns a single TCR beta chain. Antigen specificity is unknown. This entry belongs to a study of OX40 agonist ivuxolimab in advanced cancers. Assay: immunoSEQ multiplex PCR; the TCRdb copy retains only in-frame clones and omits some. The sample yields more than 60,000 clones, roughly 85% seen once. Germline V lookup: CDR1 SEHNR, CDR2 FQNEAQ (reference sequence). V gave up 2 bases and J gave up 5 bases; unmatched junction bases: 6. The CDR3 extends over 15 amino acids. Study-wide results and limits: Researchers report that CD8+ T cells had, on average, more expanded clones than CD4+. Some nonresponders likewise displayed low normalized T-cell clonal expansion. Clonal expansion was seen in CD4+ and CD8+ blood T cells by week 6 at 0.1 to 3.0 mg/kg.

The source is an adult with an advanced solid tumor such as melanoma, head and neck, liver or kidney cancer. J is TRBJ2-5 and V is TRBV7-9; the match to TRBD2 covers 9 bases. The source material was CD4+ or CD8+ T cells sorted from blood, sampled in a trial of the OX40 agonist ivuxolimab. CDR3 in amino acids: CASSLTGTSYETQYF. As DNA, the CDR3 is TGTGCCAGCAGCTTAACCGGGACTAGCTATGAGACCCAGTACTTC.